The TCR beta chain described here comes from a study of blood T cells in healthy people across ages. The study, taken as a whole, reports: TCR beta diversity correlated strongly with naive T cell percentage. The recorded TCR beta diversity per million T cells decreased in a roughly linear manner with age.

As to this clonotype: No antigen is known for it.

Germline assignment: CDR1 SGHRS and CDR2 YFSETQ. The CDR3 loop spans 13 amino acids. V was clipped by 0 bases and J by 6 bases, with 9 bases between them. The second PCR ran about 6 to 12 cycles with a sample-barcoded 5' primer and J-beta primers. TCRdb itself ran the 5' RACE reads through MiXCR, one entry per CDR3 protein. The table includes 800,000 or so distinct CDR3 sequences, approximately 25% detected once. These data also formed part of another study, on T cells of mothers and their children. From that second work: About 3 million TCR beta reads per child versus over 9 million per mother.

The V and J genes are TRBV5-1 and TRBJ1-1; D may be TRBD1 (5 bases). The clonotype was recovered from a boy aged 5-17 years in good health. Sequenced input: blood. The CDR3 is CASSLAGHPEAFF. The CDR3 DNA is TGCGCCAGCAGCTTGGCAGGGCACCCTGAAGCTTTCTTT. Full variable domain (missing parts from reference TRBV5-1 and TRBJ1-1): KAGVTQTPRYLIKTRGQQVTLSCSPISGHRSVSWYQQTPGQGLQFLFEYFSETQRNKGNFPGRFSGRQFSNSRSEMNVSTLELGDSALYLCASSLAGHPEAFFGQGTRLTVV.